The T cell receptor (beta chain) described here comes from a study of CD8+ T cells in alopecia areata. This clone showed up just a few times. As the sequencing template, cDNA was produced by extracting RNA and reverse transcribing it. Method: immunoSEQ multiplex PCR; TCRdb's copy keeps in-frame clones and lacks some. The sample holds about 140,000 clones, roughly 50% seen once. The germline CDR1 and CDR2 sequences are SGDLS and YYNGEE. Trimming shortened V by 2 bases and J by 0 bases, and 11 bases separated the two germline ends. This CDR3 has 15 residues. The genes are TRBV9 and TRBJ1-2, with D hard to call. Here the sequenced sample was CD4+ T cells sorted from blood, taken at week 0. This sequence was found in a human donor with alopecia areata. The CDR3 spells CASSVQDGANYGYTF. CDR3 bases: TGTGCCAGCAGCGTTCAGGACGGAGCTAACTATGGCTACACCTTC.